Listed below are T cell receptor beta chains from one sample, sequenced in a study of cytomegalovirus exposure and HLA in healthy donors. The repertoire was sequenced with immunoSEQ multiplex PCR; TCRdb's copy has only in-frame clones and lacks some. The sample table sets out some 70,000 clones. Material: PBMCs. The receptors originated from a man aged 35-49 years in good health and CMV-seronegative. Each CDR3 is given with its conserved first and last residue. The D gene is left open where the match is weak. Size tells how often a clone was seen (once, few, many) or the class of an expanded clone, and some rows leave it out.

V gene	clone size	D gene	J gene	CDR3 DNA	CDR3 protein
TRBV5-1	NA	TRBD2	TRBJ2-1	TGCGCCAGCAGCAAACTGGGACTAGGTCTCGATGAGCAGTTCTTC	CASSKLGLGLDEQFF
TRBV19	NA	NA	TRBJ1-1	TGTGCCAGTAGTATCCTCGTAGTAGGGGAGAACACTGAAGCTTTCTTT	CASSILVVGENTEAFF
TRBV5-4	NA	NA	TRBJ1-1	TGTGCCAGCAGCTCGCCAGGATCTGAAGCTTTCTTT	CASSSPGSEAFF
TRBV28	NA	NA	TRBJ1-5	TGTGCGACGGGTCAGCCCCAGCATTTT	CATGQPQHF
TRBV2	NA	TRBD1	TRBJ1-4	TGTGCCAGCTCCCTGGACAGGGTTAATGAAAAACTGTTTTTT	CASSLDRVNEKLFF
TRBV30	NA	TRBD1	TRBJ1-6	TGTGCCTGGAGTTTTCGGGACAGGGTTCATTCACCCCTCCACTTT	CAWSFRDRVHSPLHF
TRBV28	NA	NA	TRBJ2-7	TGTGCCAGCAGTCTCTCGACAGGTCCCGGCGAGCAGTACTTC	CASSLSTGPGEQYF
TRBV7-7	NA	TRBD1	TRBJ2-4	TGTGCCAGCAGCCCCACTGGGACAGGGGAAGGCAAAAACATTCAGTACTTC	CASSPTGTGEGKNIQYF
TRBV28	NA	NA	TRBJ1-1	TGTGCCAGCAGTCACGAGATCTACCTCGGTGCTTTCTTT	CASSHEIYLGAFF
TRBV7-9	NA	NA	TRBJ2-3	TGTGCCAGCAGCTTAGGCGGAGAAAGGGGAGATACGCAGTATTTT	CASSLGGERGDTQYF
TRBV25-1	NA	NA	TRBJ2-7	TGTGCCAGCAGTTCCCTCCAGGGGTCCGAGCAGTACTTC	CASSSLQGSEQYF
TRBV7-9	NA	NA	TRBJ1-2	TGTGCCAGCAGCCGGGGACTCCCCTTAAAAGACTATGGCTACACCTTC	CASSRGLPLKDYGYTF
TRBV25-1	NA	NA	TRBJ2-5	TGTGCCAGCAGTCTTTGGGGCGCGGTGGAGACCCAGTACTTC	CASSLWGAVETQYF
TRBV5-1	NA	TRBD1	TRBJ1-1	TGCGCCAGCAGTCATATACAGGGGGTTAGCACTGAAGCTTTCTTT	CASSHIQGVSTEAFF
TRBV6-5	NA	TRBD1	TRBJ1-2	TGTGCCAGCAGTTATCGAGGACAGGTCAACTATGGCTACACCTTC	CASSYRGQVNYGYTF
TRBV11-2	NA	NA	TRBJ2-7	TGTGCCAGCAGCCTCGGGGTTCTGGGGGAGCAGTACTTC	CASSLGVLGEQYF
TRBV7-8	NA	NA	TRBJ2-1	TGTGCCAGCAGCTTTACCCACAACAATGAGCAGTTCTTC	CASSFTHNNEQFF
TRBV7-6	NA	NA	TRBJ2-2	TGTGCCAGCAGCTTAGAGGGGGTCGGGGAGCTGTTTTTT	CASSLEGVGELFF
TRBV28	medium-sized	NA	TRBJ1-1	TGTGCCAGCAGTTACGGGGGCACTGAAGCTTTCTTT	CASSYGGTEAFF
TRBV11-1	NA	NA	TRBJ1-1	TGTGCCAGCAGCTCCGACAGTTACACTGAAGCTTTCTTT	CASSSDSYTEAFF
TRBV19	NA	NA	TRBJ2-6	TGTGCCAGTAGTTTGGGACATCCCTCTGGGGCCAACGTCCTGACTTTC	CASSLGHPSGANVLTF
TRBV6-5	NA	NA	TRBJ1-5	TGTGCCAGCAGTTACTCGCGGGGGGTTCGGCAGCCCCAGCATTTT	CASSYSRGVRQPQHF
TRBV7-9	NA	NA	TRBJ1-1	TGTGCCAGCAGCTTAGCCGGAGGGGTAATGAACACTGAAGCTTTCTTT	CASSLAGGVMNTEAFF
TRBV30	NA	NA	TRBJ2-1	TGTGCCTGGAGTGTACGCGGGGGCAGCTCCTACAATGAGCAGTTCTTC	CAWSVRGGSSYNEQFF
TRBV11-3	NA	NA	TRBJ2-7	TGTGCCAGCAGCTTCGGGGGGCTTGGCGAGCAGTACTTC	CASSFGGLGEQYF
TRBV11-2	NA	NA	TRBJ2-5	TGTGCCAGCAACTTACAACAGGAAGGGTCAGAGACCCAGTACTTC	CASNLQQEGSETQYF
TRBV11-2	NA	TRBD1	TRBJ2-7	TGTGCCAGCAGCTCCGAGGGGGCAGGCTCCTACGAGCAGTACTTC	CASSSEGAGSYEQYF
TRBV28	NA	NA	TRBJ2-3	TGTGCCAGCAGAACCGCGTCAGGGTCGAACACAGATACGCAGTATTTT	CASRTASGSNTDTQYF
TRBV11-3	NA	TRBD2	TRBJ2-1	TGTGCCAGCAGCTTTCGCGGGGGAGGGGATGAGCAGTTCTTC	CASSFRGGGDEQFF
TRBV11-2	NA	TRBD1	TRBJ1-6	TGTGCCAGCAGCTTTACAGGGGGTCCCCTCCACTTT	CASSFTGGPLHF
TRBV29-1	NA	TRBD2	TRBJ2-1	TGCAGCGTACTCCCGGGGGGAAATGAGCAGTTCTTC	CSVLPGGNEQFF